Given below is one TCR beta chain in context. Antigen unknown. The sample belongs to a study of cytomegalovirus exposure and HLA in healthy donors. The study ran its PCR with 60 Vbeta and 13 Jbeta primers. Method: immunoSEQ multiplex PCR; TCRdb's copy keeps in-frame clones and lacks some. The data show fewer than 200,000 clones, about 80% seen once. Points from the study as a whole: TRBV6-2, TRBV6-3 and some other V segments were unresolvable in 87-base-pair reads. Most TCR sequences were seen very rarely across donors, but some public TCRs occurred in many.

CDR1 and CDR2 from the germline V gene are KGHSH and LQKENI. CDR3 length equals 15 residues. V lost 5 bases, J lost 3 bases, and 7 bases stayed unmatched. Sequencing was done on a sample of PBMCs. The chain couples TRBV18 to TRBJ1-5, with 7 bases matching TRBD1. This sequence was found in a woman under 40 in good health and CMV-seronegative. The CDR3 nucleotides are TGTGCCAGCTCATCCGCGGGACAGAACAATCAGCCCCAGCATTTT. It is translated as CASSSAGQNNQPQHF.